These 26 T cell receptor beta chains share one sample of origin, sequenced in a study of blood T cell repertoires in COVID-19. TCRdb's table, derived via immunoSEQ multiplex PCR, lists solely in-frame clones and lacks some. The sample yields fewer than 200,000 clones, around four fifths seen once. Sequencing was done on a sample of peripheral blood. These receptors were obtained from a woman over 75 with active or convalescent COVID-19.

The chain uses TRBV19 and TRBJ1-1; weak D call: TRBD1 (5 bases). Germline V CDR1 and CDR2: LNHDA, SQIVND (reference sequence). This CDR3 comprises 16 residues. V was clipped by 4 bases and J by 2 bases, with 17 bases between them. Here the CDR3 DNA reads TGTGCCAGTAGTAGTGCGGCAGGGCAGAAAAACACTGAAGCTTTCTTT. It yields the protein CASSSAAGQKNTEAFF.

This sequence joins TRBV6-1 and TRBJ1-2, with D unclear. This CDR3 is 12 amino acids long. Germline CDR1 reads MNHNS; CDR2 reads SASEGT. The ends were cut back, 0 bases at V and 8 bases at J, with 7 bases in the middle. Written as DNA, the CDR3 is TGTGCCAGCAGTGAAGCTCCTGTGGGCTACACCTTC. Translated, it gives CASSEAPVGYTF.

This clone has a handful of counts. The V gene is TRBV4-1, the J gene TRBJ1-3; possibly TRBD1 for D (6 bases). Germline loops: CDR1 MGHRA, CDR2 YSYEKL. The CDR3 runs to 17 residues. V was clipped by 1 base and J by 0 bases, with 13 bases between them. The CDR3 DNA is TGCGCCAGCAGCCAAGGGACAGCCCGTTTCTCTGGAAACACCATATATTTT. It translates to CASSQGTARFSGNTIYF.

The V and J genes are TRBV27 and TRBJ2-2; D not certain. This CDR3 spans 16 amino acids. Germline lookup yields CDR1 MNHEY and CDR2 SMNVEV (reference sequence). Trimming pared 4 bases from V and 3 bases from J, leaving 15 bases between. The CDR3 spells CASSSIDILYTGELFF. The CDR3 bases are TGTGCCAGCAGTTCCATAGATATCTTGTACACCGGGGAGCTGTTTTTT.

The rearrangement uses TRBV10-2 and TRBJ2-2; no clear D gene. The germline V gene has CDR1 WSHSY and CDR2 SAAADI. Deletions cut 6 bases from V and 3 bases from J, with 5 bases between. This CDR3 spans 12 amino acids. CDR3 residues: CASRLDTGELFF. The CDR3 DNA is TGCGCCAGCAGGTTAGACACCGGGGAGCTGTTTTTT.

This clone was detected only once. V and J are TRBV12-3 or TRBV12-4 and TRBJ1-2; D remains unclear. CDR3 length: 12 amino acids. The V end was cut by 7 bases, the J end by 6 bases, with 12 bases between. The CDR3 DNA reads TGTGCCAGCACCGACTGGGTGGATGGCTACACCTTC. As protein: CASTDWVDGYTF.

CDR3 sequence: CASSLTGLGNQETQYF. CDR3 sequence (DNA): TGTGCCAGCAGCCTCACAGGATTGGGAAACCAAGAGACCCAGTACTTC. The V call is TRBV14, the J call TRBJ2-5; tentatively, D is TRBD1 (5 bases). The germline gives CDR1 SGHDN, CDR2 FVKESK. V lost 4 bases to trimming and J lost 0 bases, with 15 bases between them. The CDR3 sequence is 16 residues long.

The CDR3 is CASSLREAKNIQYF. The CDR3 nucleotides are TGTGCCAGCAGCTTGCGGGAGGCCAAAAACATTCAGTACTTC. The chain has TRBV11-2 and TRBJ2-4; 7 bases are a match to TRBD2. The trim removed 3 bases at V and 1 base at J, leaving 0 bases unmatched. Germline assignment: CDR1 SGHAT and CDR2 FQNNGV. There are 14 residues in the CDR3. Using reference TRBV11-2 and TRBJ2-4 for the parts outside the CDR3, the full variable domain is EAGVAQSPRYKIIEKRQSVAFWCNPISGHATLYWYQQILGQGPKLLIQFQNNGVVDDSQLPKDRFSAERLKGVDSTLKIQPAKLEDSAVYLCASSLREAKNIQYFGAGTRLSVL.

This clone has more than one count but fewer than ten. This rearrangement joins TRBV4-2 to TRBJ2-5, with 10 bases matching TRBD1. The germline gives CDR1 LGHNA, CDR2 YNFKEQ. V shed 3 bases, J shed 1 base, and the junction held 5 bases outside the gene matches. The CDR3 runs to 16 residues. The CDR3 DNA follows: TGTGCCAGCAGCCATGGGACAGGGGTCCGCCAAGAGACCCAGTACTTC. Translated: CASSHGTGVRQETQYF.

The CDR3, as DNA: TGTGCCAGCAGCCGGACCCGACTAGCGGGGAACCAAGAGACCCAGTACTTC. It yields the protein CASSRTRLAGNQETQYF. This chain joins TRBV3-1 (or the pseudogene TRBV3-2) and TRBJ2-5; 11 bases are a match to TRBD2. Germline V gene data show CDR1 as LGHDT and CDR2 as YNNKEL (reference sequence). The CDR3 is made up of 17 amino acids. V lost 4 bases to trimming and J lost 0 bases; unmatched junction nucleotides: 7.

The chain joins TRBV29-1 to TRBJ1-5, with unresolved D. This CDR3 is 16 amino acids long. V dropped 5 bases and J dropped 0 bases, with 17 bases sitting between them. Germline CDR1 and CDR2: SQVTM and ANQGSEA. CDR3 sequence reads: CSVTPGGSSSNQPQHF. The CDR3 DNA reads as TGCAGCGTTACGCCTGGCGGTTCTTCTAGCAATCAGCCCCAGCATTTT.

This clone was observed a few times. The chain's CDR3 is CASSFSRVLTDIQYF. The CDR3 DNA reads as TGTGCCAGCAGTTTCTCCAGGGTCCTGACTGACATTCAGTACTTC. The chain joins TRBV6-2 or TRBV6-3 to TRBJ2-4, with a tentative D call TRBD1 (5 bases). The CDR3 consists of 15 residues. The germline CDR1 and CDR2 sequences are MNHEY and SVGEGT. Trimming took 4 bases from V and 8 from J, leaving 18 bases between them.

CDR3 residues: CASSIVTPYSNQPQHF. The DNA for the CDR3 is TGTGCCAGTAGTATTGTCACACCTTATAGCAATCAGCCCCAGCATTTT. V and J are TRBV19 and TRBJ1-5; D is unclear. The CDR3 totals 16 residues. CDR1 is LNHDA, CDR2 SQIVND, per germline (reference sequence). Trimming shortened V by 3 bases and J by 0 bases, and 12 bases separated the two germline ends.

This sequence joins TRBV5-1 and TRBJ1-5; TRBD1 might be the D (5 bases). CDR1 is SGHRS, CDR2 YFSETQ, per germline. The V end was cut by 0 bases, the J end by 5 bases, with 9 bases between. The CDR3 sequence is 14 residues long. CDR3 amino acids: CASSLGGEHQPQHF. The CDR3 coding sequence is TGCGCCAGCAGCTTGGGGGGGGAACATCAGCCCCAGCATTTT. Filled out from reference TRBV5-1 and TRBJ1-5, the complete variable domain reads KAGVTQTPRYLIKTRGQQVTLSCSPISGHRSVSWYQQTPGQGLQFLFEYFSETQRNKGNFPGRFSGRQFSNSRSEMNVSTLELGDSALYLCASSLGGEHQPQHFGDGTRLSIL.

This chain's CDR3 is CASSGRDSRTEAFF. In DNA form, the CDR3 reads TGTGCCAGCAGTGGGAGAGATTCTCGCACTGAAGCTTTCTTT. This sequence joins TRBV6-2 or TRBV6-3 and TRBJ1-1; D gene uncertain. The CDR3 is 14 amino acids. Germline CDR1 MNHEY, CDR2 SVGEGT. Trimming removed 5 bases from V and 4 bases from J, with 14 bases in between.

This clone was recorded once. The chain employs TRBV5-4 and TRBJ2-2, with TRBD2 identical over 10 bases. This CDR3 has 16 residues. Germline-derived CDR1 and CDR2 are SGHNT and YYREEE (reference sequence). V dropped 4 bases and J dropped 3; count of bases not matched to a gene: 6. The CDR3 is CASSKPSGGYTGELFF. In DNA, the CDR3 is TGTGCCAGCAGCAAGCCTAGCGGGGGTTACACCGGGGAGCTGTTTTTT.

The genes are TRBV21-1 and TRBJ1-2; the D segment call TRBD1 is taken from the table without a DNA check. TRBV21-1 is a documented pseudogene. CDR3 length: 20 amino acids. CDR3 in DNA: TGTGCCAGCAGCGCAAGGCTTACCTCAAGGCTTTCTGGCAGGGCCCATGGCTACACCTTC. It yields the protein CASSARLTSRLSGRAHGYTF.

The J gene is TRBJ1-5, the V gene TRBV3-1 (or the pseudogene TRBV3-2); D is uncertain. The CDR3 is 15 residues long. Deletions cut 5 bases from V and 2 bases from J, with 13 bases between. The germline gives CDR1 LGHDT, CDR2 YNNKEL (reference sequence). In DNA, the CDR3 is TGTGCCAGCAGCGTCAATCCCCAGGGCAATCAGCCCCAGCATTTT. Protein: CASSVNPQGNQPQHF.

The chain recombines TRBV19 with TRBJ1-1; 11 bases map to TRBD1. The CDR3 covers 18 residues. Losses at the gene ends were 5 bases for V and 2 bases for J; bases not matched to a gene: 13. Germline V gives CDR1 LNHDA, CDR2 SQIVND (reference sequence). The CDR3, as DNA: TGTGCCAGTAGTGCCCAGTCCGGGACAGGGGGTATTAACACTGAAGCTTTCTTT. Amino acid sequence: CASSAQSGTGGINTEAFF.

In this sample, this clone turned up a few times. The genes are TRBV6-5 and TRBJ1-2; tentative D call: TRBD1 (5 bases). CDR3 length: 13 residues. Trimming removed 6 bases at V and 5 bases at J, with 13 bases between. Germline CDR1 is MNHEY and CDR2 is SVGAGI. The CDR3, as DNA: TGTGCCAGCAGCCAGGGCAGCGCGTATGGCTACACCTTC. Amino acid sequence: CASSQGSAYGYTF.

The rearrangement uses TRBV19 and TRBJ1-5; TRBD1 might be the D (5 bases). Germline CDR1 is LNHDA and CDR2 is SQIVND (reference sequence). This CDR3 spans 16 amino acids. Trimming took off 5 bases at V and 2 bases at J, with 16 bases between the two ends. CDR3: CASSPIRGGGNQPQHF. In nucleotides, the CDR3 is TGTGCCAGTAGTCCAATTAGGGGTGGTGGCAATCAGCCCCAGCATTTT.

The chain recombines TRBV27 with TRBJ1-6; D not resolved. CDR3 length equals 16 residues. Germline lookup yields CDR1 MNHEY and CDR2 SMNVEV (reference sequence). Trimming took off 6 bases at V and 0 bases at J, with 12 bases between the two ends. The CDR3 loop reads CASSPYSSSYNSPLHF. For the CDR3, the DNA is TGTGCCAGCAGCCCATATTCGAGCTCCTATAATTCACCCCTCCACTTT.

The gene calls are TRBV12-3 or TRBV12-4 and TRBJ1-5; the match to TRBD1 covers 10 bases. Unmatched junction bases numbered 2, after V lost 7 bases and J lost 5 bases. The CDR3 runs to 13 residues. CDR3 coding DNA: TGTGCCAGCAAAGGGACAGGGGATCAGCCCCAGCATTTT. Its translation: CASKGTGDQPQHF.

The chain links TRBV11-3 to TRBJ1-1, with D unresolved. The V gene's germline CDR1 is SGHNT and CDR2 YENEEA. The CDR3 sequence is 13 residues long. V lost 4 bases to trimming and J lost 7 bases, with 13 bases between them. The CDR3 region is CASSSPREYEAFF. Written as DNA, the CDR3 is TGTGCCAGCAGCTCCCCGAGGGAATATGAAGCTTTCTTT.

This clone was seen only once. The chain uses TRBV5-1 and TRBJ2-2; TRBD2 might be the D (6 bases). Trimming took off 0 bases at V and 6 bases at J, with 9 bases between the two ends. The CDR3 has 14 residues. CDR1 SGHRS and CDR2 YFSETQ come from the germline V gene. The chain's CDR3 is CASSLDPGAGELFF. The CDR3 DNA sequence: TGCGCCAGCAGCTTGGATCCGGGGGCCGGGGAGCTGTTTTTT.

The gene calls are TRBV30 and TRBJ2-5; no reliable D call. Trimming took off 8 bases at V and 7 bases at J, with 20 bases between the two ends. CDR1 and CDR2 (germline): GTSNPN, SVGIG (reference sequence). This CDR3 spans 13 amino acids. The CDR3 region is CAPSPGDKRTQYF. The CDR3 nucleotides read TGTGCCCCCTCTCCCGGTGACAAGAGGACCCAGTACTTC.